This T cell receptor beta chain was found in a study of T cell responses to AZD1222 COVID-19 vaccine. The study, taken as a whole, reports: Clonal diversity was possibly underestimated, and white British individuals and females predominated among donors.

Regarding this clone: Its antigen is not known.

This CDR3 has 17 amino acids. CDR1 LGHNA and CDR2 YSLEER come from the germline V gene. The ends were cut back, 0 bases at V and 7 bases at J, with 21 bases in the middle. The method was immunoSEQ multiplex PCR; TCRdb's version includes in-frame clones alone and lacks a portion of them. In the table there are some 91,000 clones, roughly nine tenths of which are singletons. The sample was peripheral blood, taken on day 0 of AZD1222 vaccination. The chain employs TRBV4-3 and TRBJ1-1, with D possibly being TRBD1 (6 bases). This sequence originates from an adult in good health. CDR3: CASSQEAVTQVQGEAFF. CDR3 in DNA: TGCGCCAGCAGCCAAGAGGCCGTGACACAGGTACAGGGTGAAGCTTTCTTT.